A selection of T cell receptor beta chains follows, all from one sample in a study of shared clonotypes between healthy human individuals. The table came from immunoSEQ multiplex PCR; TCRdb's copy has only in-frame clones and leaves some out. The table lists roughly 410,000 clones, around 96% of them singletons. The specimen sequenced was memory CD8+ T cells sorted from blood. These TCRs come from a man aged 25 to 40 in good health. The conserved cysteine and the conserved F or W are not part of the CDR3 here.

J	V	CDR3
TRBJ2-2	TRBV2	ASGRTVNTGELF
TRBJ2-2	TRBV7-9	ASGHRAGELF
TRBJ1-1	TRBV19	ASRQGGGTEAF
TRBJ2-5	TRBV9	ASSVLAGDTATQY
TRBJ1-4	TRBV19	ASSIRQGIGKLF
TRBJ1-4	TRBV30	AWSLSTNEKLF
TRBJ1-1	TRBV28	ASSLGQGAWNTEAF
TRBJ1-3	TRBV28	ASSLGTGYFLRPGNTIY
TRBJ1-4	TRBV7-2	ASRRGREEKLF
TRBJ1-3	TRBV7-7	ASSLGTGSADTIY
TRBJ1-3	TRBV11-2	ASSSWGNTIY
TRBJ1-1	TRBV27	ASRRTGGVGMNTEAF
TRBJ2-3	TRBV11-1	ASSSRYSDTQY
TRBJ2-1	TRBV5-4	ASSLWGANEQF
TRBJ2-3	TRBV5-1	ASSLGLAGGPDTQY
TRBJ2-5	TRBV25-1	ASSEDGETQY
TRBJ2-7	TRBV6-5	ASSRSGTLPYEQY
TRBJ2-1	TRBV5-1	ASSLRQSSYNEQF
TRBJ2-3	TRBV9	ASSPPGAGRTDTQY
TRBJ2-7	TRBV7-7	ASSLTLRTAYEQY
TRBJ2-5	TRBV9	ASSFREGRETQY
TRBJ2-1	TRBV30	AWRGLAGVYNEQF
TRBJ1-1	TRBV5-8	ASSLGTLPNTEAF
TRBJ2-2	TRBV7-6	ASSWDRDNTGELF
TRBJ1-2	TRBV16	ASSQLSPSYGYT
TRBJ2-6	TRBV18	ASSPQGGGANVLT
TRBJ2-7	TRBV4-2	ASSQAVGLTAWEQY
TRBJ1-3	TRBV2	ASSAPGTGENTIY
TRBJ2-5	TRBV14	ASSPGLAGVETQY
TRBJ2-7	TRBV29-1	SVSSSGREQY
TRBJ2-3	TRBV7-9	ASSAEARGTDTQY
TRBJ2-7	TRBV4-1	ASSQDGTGGYEQY
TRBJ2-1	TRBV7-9	ASGIGEREGYNEQF
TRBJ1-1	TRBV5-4	ASSSRGMNTEAF
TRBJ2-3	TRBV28	ASSFQGADTQY
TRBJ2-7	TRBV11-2	ASSLERTVYYEQY
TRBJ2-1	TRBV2	GGHRFYNEQF
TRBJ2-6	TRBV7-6	ASSREPGANVLT
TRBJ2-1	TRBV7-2	ASSLAGLAYYNEQF
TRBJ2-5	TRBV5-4	ASSLGQEETQY
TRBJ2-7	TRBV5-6	ASSDYARYEQY
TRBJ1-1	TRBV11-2	ASSLDRGAF
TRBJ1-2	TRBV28	ASAGGANYGYT
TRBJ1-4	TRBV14	ASSQIGSANEKLF
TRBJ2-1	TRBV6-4	ASSRFLTSGASYNEQF
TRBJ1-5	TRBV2	ASSGEYNQPQH
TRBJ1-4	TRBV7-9	ASSLTGTTNEKLF
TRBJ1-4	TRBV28	ASSLSLDRLNEKLF
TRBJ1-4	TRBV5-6	ASSYFTGVGATNEKLF
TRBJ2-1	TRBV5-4	ASSLVRVTSGRAFYNEQF
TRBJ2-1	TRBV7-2	ASSLRRVQRSYNEQF
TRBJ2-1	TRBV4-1	ASSQVGGRSSYNEQF